The clone carrying this TCR beta chain was observed a few times. Its antigen is unidentified. Germline assignment: CDR1 SGHRS and CDR2 YFSETQ. Trimming pared 2 bases from V and 3 bases from J, leaving 15 bases between. The CDR3 is 16 amino acids. The sample is drawn from a study of identical twins. Overall study results and limits: Within cord blood, abundant beta clonotypes carried fewer insertions, but memory repertoires showed no such trend. In monozygotic twins, models underestimated the sharing of out-of-frame TCR alpha. An excess of low generation probability was shown by twin-shared out-of-frame alpha sequences.

TCRdb itself ran the 5' RACE reads through MiXCR, one entry per CDR3 protein. The data show some 1,600,000 distinct CDR3 sequences, less than 35% seen once. This receptor was taken from a newborn girl in good health. V gene TRBV5-1 combines with J gene TRBJ1-5; a weak D match, TRBD1 (6 bases). Sample: cord blood. CDR3 coding DNA: TGCGCCAGCAGCTTAACAGGGATGGAAGTCAATCAGCCCCAGCATTTT. It translates to CASSLTGMEVNQPQHF. The full variable domain, its missing parts supplied by reference TRBV5-1 and TRBJ1-5, is KAGVTQTPRYLIKTRGQQVTLSCSPISGHRSVSWYQQTPGQGLQFLFEYFSETQRNKGNFPGRFSGRQFSNSRSEMNVSTLELGDSALYLCASSLTGMEVNQPQHFGDGTRLSIL.